A single sample is the source of the 12 T cell receptor beta chains below, sequenced in a study of beta chain features in type 1 diabetes. The sequenced template was cDNA made from the entire isolated RNA. Clones were sequenced by immunoSEQ multiplex PCR, and TCRdb holds only the in-frame ones, with some missing. Of over 300,000 clones in the sample, roughly 8% were seen once. The sequencing input was central memory CD4+ T cells from blood. The receptors stem from a woman under 30 in good health.

This clone was detected only a few times. The J gene is TRBJ2-6, the V gene TRBV7-2, with D possibly TRBD2 on 5 matching bases. Germline-derived CDR1 and CDR2 are SGHTA and FQGNSA. V lost 4 bases to trimming and J lost 0 bases, with 10 bases between them. The CDR3 consists of 16 residues. CDR3 in DNA: TGTGCCAGCAGCTCGGGGAGCACCTCTGGGGCCAACGTCCTGACTTTC. It is translated as CASSSGSTSGANVLTF.

CDR3 DNA sequence: TGTGCCAGCAGCTTAGCTCAGCGACGGACAGCCAAGAGCGGGGAGCTGTTTTTT. Its protein product is CASSLAQRRTAKSGELFF. This chain connects TRBV7-9 to TRBJ2-2; D perhaps matches TRBD1 (6 bases). This CDR3 comprises 18 residues. V shed 0 bases and J shed 7 bases, with 21 bases lying between them. Germline V gives CDR1 SEHNR, CDR2 FQNEAQ (reference sequence). Based on the CDR3 plus reference TRBV7-9 and TRBJ2-2, the full variable domain is DTGVSQNPRHKITKRGQNVTFRCDPISEHNRLYWYRQTLGQGPEFLTYFQNEAQLEKSRLLSDRFSAERPKGSFSTLEIQRTEQGDSAMYLCASSLAQRRTAKSGELFFGEGSRLTVL.

This clone appeared many times. The chain joins TRBV10-3 to TRBJ1-1; D is ambiguous. The germline V gene encodes CDR1 ENHRY and CDR2 SYGVKD. The CDR3 extends over 14 amino acids. Trimming cost V 4 bases and J 1 base, with 10 bases left between them. The DNA of the CDR3 is TGTGCCATCAGTGGGATAGGGAAGAACACTGAAGCTTTCTTT. This codes for CAISGIGKNTEAFF.

This clone was recorded a few times. Other DNA sequences in the same sample also yield this CDR3. This chain uses TRBV6-6 with TRBJ2-7; D is ambiguous. This CDR3 is 12 amino acids long. The germline CDR1 and CDR2 sequences are MNHNY and SVGAGI (reference sequence). V was trimmed by 6 bases and J by 6 bases, leaving 12 bases between them. The CDR3 here is CASSSGWGEQYF. The CDR3 DNA is TGTGCCAGCAGCTCCGGCTGGGGCGAGCAGTACTTC.

V gene TRBV19 combines with J gene TRBJ2-3; 9 positions match TRBD1. Germline V gene lookup returns CDR1 LNHDA and CDR2 SQIVND (reference sequence). V was clipped by 4 bases and J by 4 bases; unmatched bases: 6. This CDR3 contains 15 residues. The CDR3 region is CASSTSGQGPDTQYF. The CDR3, as DNA: TGTGCCAGTAGTACGTCGGGACAGGGCCCAGATACGCAGTATTTT.

This sequence joins TRBV11-3 and TRBJ2-1; D unclear. The CDR3 is made up of 13 amino acids. V lost 1 base and J 8 bases, leaving 9 bases between the germline ends. From germline, CDR1 is SGHNT and CDR2 YENEEA. CDR3: CASSLGLGDEQFF. DNA for the CDR3: TGTGCCAGCAGCTTAGGACTGGGCGATGAGCAGTTCTTC.

V gene TRBV9 combines with J gene TRBJ2-5; TRBD1 is a possible D gene (8 bases). The CDR3 length is 15 residues. Germline V gene lookup returns CDR1 SGDLS and CDR2 YYNGEE. The germline V and J ends were trimmed by 7 bases and 2 bases, with 18 bases remaining between them. CDR3 amino acids: CASAGAGGPQETQYF. The CDR3 DNA is TGTGCCAGCGCGGGGGCAGGGGGCCCTCAAGAGACCCAGTACTTC.

This clone turned up a few times. Other DNA variants within this sample encode the same CDR3. The chain has TRBV25-1 and TRBJ2-5; D might be TRBD2 (5 bases). The CDR3 sequence is 13 residues long. Germline V gene data show CDR1 as MGHDK and CDR2 as SYGVNS. Trimming left V 4 bases short and J 3 bases short, with 9 bases between. The CDR3 region has the DNA TGTGCCAGCAGTGTCAGCGGCAAAGAGACCCAGTACTTC. It codes for CASSVSGKETQYF. Based on the CDR3 plus reference TRBV25-1 and TRBJ2-5, the full variable domain is EADIYQTPRYLVIGTGKKITLECSQTMGHDKMYWYQQDPGMELHLIHYSYGVNSTEKGDLSSESTVSRIRTEHFPLTLESARPSHTSQYLCASSVSGKETQYFGPGTRLLVL.

This clone has more than one count but fewer than ten. Other DNA sequences in this specimen translate into the identical CDR3. The chain joins TRBV7-2 to TRBJ2-7, with a possible D match to TRBD2 (6 bases). Germline V CDR1 and CDR2: SGHTA, FQGNSA. The length of the CDR3 is 14 residues. Trimming cost V 0 bases and J 4 bases, with 10 bases left between them. The CDR3 loop is CASSLAGGVYEQYF. The CDR3 DNA follows: TGTGCCAGCAGCTTAGCGGGAGGAGTGTACGAGCAGTACTTC.

This chain connects TRBV29-1 to TRBJ1-2; perhaps TRBD1 as D (5 bases). CDR1 is SQVTM and CDR2 is ANQGSEA in the germline V gene. With 4 bases removed from V and 5 bases from J, the gap between germline ends came to 17 bases. The CDR3 length is 14 residues. The CDR3, as DNA: TGCAGCGTTGCTGTTCAGGGTTTCCCTTATGGCTACACCTTC. As protein: CSVAVQGFPYGYTF.

The CDR3 region is CASSLDPGDHIQYF. For the CDR3, the DNA is TGTGCCAGCAGCTTAGATCCAGGGGACCACATTCAGTACTTC. The chain joins TRBV7-8 to TRBJ2-4; TRBD1 might be the D (6 bases). Germline CDR1 and CDR2: SGHVS and FQNEAQ. The CDR3 is 14 residues long. Trimming stripped 1 base from V and 8 bases from J, with 12 bases between.

This clone has only a few counts. The chain links TRBV7-9 to TRBJ2-1; 9 bases line up with TRBD2. Germline V CDR1 and CDR2: SEHNR, FQNEAQ (reference sequence). The CDR3 is 16 amino acids. Trimming cost V 2 bases and J 6 bases; bases outside gene matches: 8. The CDR3 region has the DNA TGTGCCAGCAGCTTAAATCGAGGCGGGAGGGCCAATGAGCAGTTCTTC. Protein: CASSLNRGGRANEQFF.